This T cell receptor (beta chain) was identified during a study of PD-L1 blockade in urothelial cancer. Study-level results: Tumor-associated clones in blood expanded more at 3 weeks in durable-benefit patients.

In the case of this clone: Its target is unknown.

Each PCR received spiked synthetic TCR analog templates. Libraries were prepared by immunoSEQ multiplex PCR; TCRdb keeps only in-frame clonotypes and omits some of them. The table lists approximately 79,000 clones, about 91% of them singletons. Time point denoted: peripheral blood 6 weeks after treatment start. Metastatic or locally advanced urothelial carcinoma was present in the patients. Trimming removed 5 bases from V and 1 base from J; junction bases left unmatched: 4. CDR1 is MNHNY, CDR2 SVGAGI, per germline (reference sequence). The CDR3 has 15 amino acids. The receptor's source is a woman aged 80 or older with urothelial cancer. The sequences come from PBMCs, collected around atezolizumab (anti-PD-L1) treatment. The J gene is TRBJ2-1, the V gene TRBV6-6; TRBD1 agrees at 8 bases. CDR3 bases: TGTGCCAGCAGTACCCAGGGGGCTTCCTACAATGAGCAGTTCTTC. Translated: CASSTQGASYNEQFF.